This T cell receptor (beta chain) was recovered during a study of CD8+CD57+ T cells in acquired aplastic anemia. For the study at large: The average for DNA from sorted CD4+ and CD8+ cells was 2.5 to 4 ug.

This clonotype has a count of ten or more. The antigen remains undetermined. Genomic DNA, the template, was used for profiling of the TCR beta VDJ and CDR3. TCRdb redid the calling of the reads with MiXCR, one entry per CDR3 protein. The sample carries about 220,000 distinct CDR3 sequences, 47% recorded once. The CDR3 is made up of 15 amino acids. CDR1 SEHNR and CDR2 FQNEAQ come from the germline V gene (reference sequence). The trim removed 0 bases at V and 9 bases at J, leaving 4 bases unmatched. Findings of the study overall: Patients and controls were not found to differ significantly in CD8+ Simpson's diversity.

Selection for sequencing was limited to patients who had shown CD8+CD57+ cell expansion by flow cytometry. Every patient had severe acquired aplastic anemia. Therapy had not been given to patients before blood sampling. This chain links TRBV7-9 with TRBJ2-1, with 11 bases matching TRBD2. This receptor was taken from a human donor with aplastic anemia. The sequenced sample consisted of sorted CD4+, CD8+, or CD8+CD57+ T cells (not recorded which) from PBMCs. CDR3: CASSLATSGAGEQFF. Written as DNA, the CDR3 is TGTGCCAGCAGCTTAGCGACTAGCGGGGCCGGTGAGCAGTTCTTC.